This T cell receptor beta chain appears in the sequencing data of a study of T-cell reconstitution after alpha-beta-depleted transplantation in children. Study-wide points: Newly generated T cells supplied most T-cell counts and diversity one year post-transplant. Expanded clones from the graft, numbering several hundred, reportedly supplied alpha-beta T cells about two months after transplant. Surviving recipient T cells and thymic progenitors underlay high day-60 TCRbeta diversity in some patients.

Unique molecular identifiers were incorporated during preparation of the TCRbeta library. MiXCR, applied by TCRdb to the PCR reads, yields one record per CDR3 protein. The data contain about 470,000 distinct CDR3 sequences, 43% of them seen just once; the ten biggest clones take up 27%. About this clonotype: Antigen unknown.

The germline V gene encodes CDR1 MNHEY and CDR2 SVGAGI. Trimming cost V 1 base and J 2 bases, with 9 bases left between them. This CDR3 has 15 residues. V and J are TRBV6-5 and TRBJ1-5; D not certain. This specimen consisted of PBMCs, obtained before TCRalphabeta/CD19-depleted stem cell transplant. The receptor was isolated from a girl aged 2 to 9 with aplastic anemia, due to receive a stem cell transplant. CDR3 residues: CASSYLAMGNQPQHF. The CDR3 DNA reads TGTGCCAGCAGTTACTTGGCAATGGGCAATCAGCCCCAGCATTTT.